These 27 T cell receptor beta chains originate from one sample sequenced in a study of metastatic and nonmetastatic thyroid tumors. TCRdb redid the clone calls on the PCR reads using MiXCR. The table records about 13,000 clones, 24% of them present only once. All patients reached thyroid surgery having received no treatment beforehand. Sample: blood. These receptors originate from a male donor with papillary thyroid cancer or a benign thyroid nodule (not recorded which). Some clones in this sample may be carry-over from other donors' samples.

CDR3 bases: TGTGCCACCAGCAGAGACTTCTCCGGGACAGCCCACAATGAGCAGTTCTTC. Its translation: CATSRDFSGTAHNEQFF. This chain joins TRBV15 and TRBJ2-1, with 7 bases identical to TRBD1. The CDR3 has 17 residues. The V gene's germline CDR1 is LNHNV and CDR2 YYDKDF (reference sequence). After removal of 0 bases from V and 5 bases from J, the junction contained 10 bases not matched to a gene.

The V gene is TRBV5-8, the J gene TRBJ2-7; D ambiguous. Trimming pared 4 bases from V and 2 bases from J, leaving 7 bases between. The CDR3 is made up of 12 amino acids. Per the germline V gene, CDR1 is SGHTS and CDR2 is YDEGEE. CDR3 region: CASSPRAYEQYF. DNA for the CDR3: TGTGCCAGCAGCCCTCGGGCCTACGAGCAGTACTTC.

This rearrangement joins TRBV19 to TRBJ2-2; no clear D. Looked up from germline, CDR1 is LNHDA and CDR2 is SQIVND (reference sequence). The germline V and J ends were trimmed by 7 bases and 7 bases, with 7 bases remaining between them. This CDR3 region has 11 residues. The DNA for the CDR3 is TGTGCCAGTACCAGGATCGGGGAGCTGTTTTTT. It yields the protein CASTRIGELFF.

This clone was seen many times. This chain joins TRBV18 and TRBJ1-4; no firm D call. Germline CDR1 KGHSH, CDR2 LQKENI. Trimming pared 3 bases from V and 7 bases from J, leaving 9 bases between. This CDR3 contains 13 residues. CDR3 in DNA: TGTGCCAGCTCACCGGGTCGGAGTGAAAAACTGTTTTTT. This codes for CASSPGRSEKLFF.

This clone is medium-sized. The gene calls are TRBV28 and TRBJ1-5; the D is unclear. CDR1 MDHEN and CDR2 SYDVKM come from the germline V gene. Trimming shortened V by 1 base and J by 1 base, and 5 bases separated the two germline ends. CDR3 length equals 14 residues. The DNA for the CDR3 is TGTGCCAGCAGTTTATTCCAGAGCAATCAGCCCCAGCATTTT. Translated, it gives CASSLFQSNQPQHF.

The chain combines TRBV27 with TRBJ2-3; D gene uncertain. Deletions cut 3 bases from V and 0 bases from J, with 4 bases between. CDR3 length: 13 amino acids. CDR1 and CDR2 from the germline V gene are MNHEY and SMNVEV (reference sequence). The DNA for the CDR3 is TGTGCCAGCAGTTTTTACAGCACAGATACGCAGTATTTT. Protein sequence: CASSFYSTDTQYF.

In this sample, this clone is medium-sized (0.01 to 0.1%). This sequence joins TRBV19 and TRBJ1-2; D not certain. CDR3 length: 11 residues. The germline V and J ends were trimmed by 5 bases and 10 bases, with 11 bases remaining between them. CDR1 LNHDA and CDR2 SQIVND come from the germline V gene (reference sequence). CDR3 in amino acids: CASSWRDDYTF. CDR3 bases: TGTGCCAGTAGTTGGAGGGATGACTACACCTTC.

This rearrangement joins TRBV6-2 or TRBV6-3 to TRBJ2-1; the D gene is possibly TRBD1 (6 bases). Trimming shortened V by 5 bases and J by 15 bases, and 23 bases separated the two germline ends. CDR3 size: 14 residues. Germline-derived CDR1 and CDR2 are MNHEY and SVGEGT. The CDR3 spells CASSPGQLQPLGFF. The DNA of the CDR3 is TGTGCCAGCAGTCCGGGACAATTGCAACCGTTGGGGTTCTTC.

This clone was detected a few times. CDR3 in DNA: TGTGCCAGCAGGGCAGGGCAATTCCAGCCCCAGCATTTT. Translated: CASRAGQFQPQHF. The chain uses TRBV6-2 or TRBV6-3 and TRBJ1-5; D is perhaps TRBD1 (5 bases). V was cut by 6 bases and J by 7 bases, with 13 bases left in between. From germline, CDR1 is MNHEY and CDR2 SVGEGT. This CDR3 region has 13 residues.

V is TRBV12-3 or TRBV12-4 and J is TRBJ1-5; no clear D gene. This CDR3 region has 12 residues. V dropped 5 bases and J dropped 1 base, with 3 bases sitting between them. The CDR3: CASSRSNQPQHF. Written as DNA, the CDR3 is TGTGCCAGCAGTCGAAGCAATCAGCCCCAGCATTTT.

This chain uses TRBV6-1 with TRBJ2-2; D perhaps matches TRBD1 (6 bases). V lost 5 bases and J 0 bases, leaving 10 bases between the germline ends. Germline values: CDR1 MNHNS, CDR2 SASEGT. The CDR3 has 15 residues. The CDR3 loop is CASSPGQSNTGELFF. DNA for the CDR3: TGTGCCAGCAGTCCGGGACAATCGAACACCGGGGAGCTGTTTTTT.

The rearrangement joins TRBV19 to TRBJ1-1; TRBD1 aligns across 7 bases. The trim removed 5 bases at V and 7 bases at J, leaving 16 bases unmatched. This CDR3 is 16 amino acids long. Germline CDR1 and CDR2: LNHDA and SQIVND (reference sequence). Here the CDR3 DNA reads TGTGCCAGTAGTTCAACCCCAGGGGGTCACGCCCTTGAAGCTTTCTTT. Protein sequence: CASSSTPGGHALEAFF.

This clone was counted many times. The V and J genes are TRBV14 and TRBJ2-3, with TRBD2 identical over 7 bases. The germline CDR1 and CDR2 sequences are SGHDN and FVKESK. The CDR3 contains 15 residues. V shed 2 bases and J 0 bases; nucleotides not matched to a gene: 2. The DNA for the CDR3 is TGTGCCAGCAGCCAACAGCGGGGTAGCACAGATACGCAGTATTTT. Protein: CASSQQRGSTDTQYF.

This rearrangement joins TRBV6-2 or TRBV6-3 to TRBJ2-7, with D maybe TRBD2 (5 bases). From germline, CDR1 is MNHEY and CDR2 SVGEGT. This CDR3 contains 14 residues. V was clipped by 0 bases and J by 5 bases, with 11 bases between them. The CDR3 sequence: CASSYSRGNHEQYF. In nucleotides, the CDR3 is TGTGCCAGCAGTTACTCACGGGGAAACCACGAGCAGTACTTC.

To note about this clone: A much more abundant neighbour one base away suggests this may be a read error. The chain has TRBV6-4 and TRBJ2-2, with TRBD1 matching 12 bases. Per the germline V gene, CDR1 is MRHNA and CDR2 is SNTAGT. The CDR3 spans 15 residues. In DNA, the CDR3 is TGTGCCAGCAGTGTTGGGACAGGGGGCACCGTGGAGCTGTTTTTT. Its translation is CASSVGTGGTVELFF.

V usage is TRBV19 and J usage is TRBJ2-2, with a tentative D call TRBD1 (5 bases). Deletions cut 4 bases from V and 1 base from J, with 10 bases between. The CDR3 runs 15 residues. In germline, CDR1 is LNHDA, CDR2 SQIVND (reference sequence). This CDR3 reads CASSTGHLNTGELFF. Here the CDR3 DNA reads TGTGCCAGTAGTACTGGACACCTGAACACCGGGGAGCTGTTTTTT.

This clone was detected ten times or more. The J gene is TRBJ2-3, the V gene TRBV5-1, with 7 bases lining up with TRBD1. The CDR3 contains 14 residues. Germline V lookup: CDR1 SGHRS, CDR2 YFSETQ. V gave up 4 bases and J gave up 6 bases; unmatched junction bases: 8. The CDR3 coding sequence is TGCGCCAGCAGCCCGCAGGGGGTGGGGGATACGCAGTATTTT. Its translation is CASSPQGVGDTQYF.

This chain connects TRBV7-3 to TRBJ1-1, with unresolved D. Between the trimmed V and J ends, which lost 9 bases and 2 bases, there was a span of 10 bases. This CDR3 region has 12 residues. Germline lookup yields CDR1 SGHTA and CDR2 FQGTGA. The CDR3 DNA follows: TGTGCCAGTACGGGTTTCAACACTGAAGCTTTCTTT. Translation gives CASTGFNTEAFF.

The chain joins TRBV24-1 to TRBJ1-1; D is unclear. This CDR3 is 14 amino acids long. V lost 3 bases and J lost 5, with 12 bases in between. Germline CDR1 reads KGHDR; CDR2 reads SFDVKD. The CDR3 nucleotides are TGTGCCACCAGTGATGATGGGGTAGGTACTGAAGCTTTCTTT. Translating gives CATSDDGVGTEAFF.

The rearrangement links TRBV13 to TRBJ2-2; D is perhaps TRBD2 (5 bases). The CDR3 has 16 residues. Germline V gene lookup returns CDR1 PRHDT and CDR2 FYEKMQ (reference sequence). Trimming took off 5 bases at V and 0 bases at J, with 13 bases between the two ends. CDR3 amino acids: CASSPRPGSNTGELFF. In nucleotides, the CDR3 is TGTGCCAGCAGCCCCCGACCGGGATCGAACACCGGGGAGCTGTTTTTT.

A few counts support this clone. This rearrangement joins TRBV10-3 to TRBJ2-3; D is perhaps TRBD2 (6 bases). CDR1 and CDR2 (germline): ENHRY, SYGVKD. The CDR3 totals 14 residues. V gave up 10 bases and J gave up 0 bases, with 14 bases separating them. CDR3 sequence (DNA): TGTGCCACGGGTCGGGACTCAAGCACAGATACGCAGTATTTT. This encodes CATGRDSSTDTQYF.

The gene calls are TRBV4-2 and TRBJ1-5; D not resolved. V gave up 0 bases and J gave up 11 bases, with 17 bases separating them. The CDR3 consists of 15 residues. The germline V gene encodes CDR1 LGHNA and CDR2 YNFKEQ. CDR3 nucleotides: TGTGCCAGCAGCCAAGATGGACGGGGTCAATCGACCCAGCATTTT. As protein: CASSQDGRGQSTQHF.

By its share, this clone is medium-sized. This chain links TRBV20-1 with TRBJ2-7; D might be TRBD1 or TRBD2, each matching 7 bases. CDR1 is DFQATT, CDR2 SNEGSKA, per germline (reference sequence). Between the trimmed V and J ends, which lost 4 bases and 5 bases, there was a span of 21 bases. The CDR3 runs 15 residues. CDR3 coding DNA: TGCAGTGCTACGGGTGGGGGCAGGGGGGGAGACGAGCAGTACTTC. Its protein is CSATGGGRGGDEQYF.

By sample share, this clone is medium-sized. The rearrangement joins TRBV16 to TRBJ2-2; TRBD1 or TRBD2 may be the D gene (5 bases each). Trimming took off 0 bases at V and 6 bases at J, with 8 bases between the two ends. This CDR3 region has 14 residues. In germline, CDR1 is KGHSY, CDR2 FQNENV. DNA for the CDR3: TGTGCCAGCAGCCAATCGGGGGACGCCGGGGAGCTGTTTTTT. The encoded protein is CASSQSGDAGELFF.

CDR3 loop: CASSTGTGRPYGYTF. Written as DNA, the CDR3 is TGTGCCAGCAGTACCGGGACAGGGCGTCCCTATGGCTACACCTTC. V gene TRBV6-1 combines with J gene TRBJ1-2, with TRBD1 matching over 9 bases. Germline CDR1 is MNHNS and CDR2 is SASEGT. This CDR3 has 15 amino acids. With V trimmed by 5 bases and J by 4 bases, 8 bases remained unmatched.

In its sample, this clone was seen a few times. This chain connects TRBV10-1 to TRBJ2-7; 10 nucleotides align to TRBD1. The CDR3 contains 14 residues. The V gene end was trimmed by 5 bases and the J gene end by 6 bases; junction bases not matched to a gene: 7. Germline V gene sequence: CDR1 WNHNN, CDR2 SYGVQD (reference sequence). CDR3 sequence reads: CASSPGTGESEQYF. The CDR3 bases are TGCGCCAGCAGTCCCGGGACAGGGGAGTCCGAGCAGTACTTC.

This clone was found a few times. The V gene is TRBV10-2, the J gene TRBJ1-2, with unresolved D. CDR1 is WSHSY, CDR2 SAAADI, per germline. There are 13 residues in the CDR3. The V end lost 2 bases, the J end lost 2 bases, and 6 bases lay between the germline ends. In DNA form, the CDR3 reads TGCGCCAGCAGTGAGGAGGGAAACTATGGCTACACCTTC. Protein: CASSEEGNYGYTF.